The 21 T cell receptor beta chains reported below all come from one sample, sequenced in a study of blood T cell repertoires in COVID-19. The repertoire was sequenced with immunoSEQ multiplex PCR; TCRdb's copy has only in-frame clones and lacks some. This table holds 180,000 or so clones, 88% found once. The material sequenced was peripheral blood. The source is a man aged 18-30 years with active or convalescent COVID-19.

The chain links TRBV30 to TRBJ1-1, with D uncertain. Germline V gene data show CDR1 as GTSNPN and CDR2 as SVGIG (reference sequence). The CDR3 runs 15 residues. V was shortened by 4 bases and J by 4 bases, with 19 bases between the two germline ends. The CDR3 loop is CAWTRLSQRTTEAFF. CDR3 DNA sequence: TGTGCCTGGACCAGACTCTCACAGCGGACCACTGAAGCTTTCTTT.

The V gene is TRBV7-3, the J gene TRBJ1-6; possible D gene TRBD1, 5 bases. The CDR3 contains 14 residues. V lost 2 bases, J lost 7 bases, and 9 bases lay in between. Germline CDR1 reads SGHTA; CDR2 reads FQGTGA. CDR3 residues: CASSLVPGNSPLHF. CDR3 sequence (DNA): TGTGCCAGCAGCTTAGTGCCAGGGAATTCACCCCTCCACTTT. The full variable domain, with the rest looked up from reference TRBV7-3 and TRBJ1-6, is GAGVSQTPSNKVTEKGKYVELRCDPISGHTALYWYRQSLGQGPEFLIYFQGTGAADDSGLPNDRFFAVRPEGSVSTLKIQRTERGDSAVYLCASSLVPGNSPLHFGNGTRLTVT.

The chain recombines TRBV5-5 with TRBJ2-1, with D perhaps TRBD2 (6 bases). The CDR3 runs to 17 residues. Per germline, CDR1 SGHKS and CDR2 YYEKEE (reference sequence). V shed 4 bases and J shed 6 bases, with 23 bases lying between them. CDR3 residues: CASSQLAREWRRNEQFF. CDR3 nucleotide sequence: TGTGCCAGCAGCCAACTAGCAAGGGAATGGAGGCGCAATGAGCAGTTCTTC.

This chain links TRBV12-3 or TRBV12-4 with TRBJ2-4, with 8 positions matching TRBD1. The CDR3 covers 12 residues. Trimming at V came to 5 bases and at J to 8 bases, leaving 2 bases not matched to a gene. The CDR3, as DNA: TGTGCCAGCAGTAAACAGGGGGACATTCAGTACTTC. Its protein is CASSKQGDIQYF.

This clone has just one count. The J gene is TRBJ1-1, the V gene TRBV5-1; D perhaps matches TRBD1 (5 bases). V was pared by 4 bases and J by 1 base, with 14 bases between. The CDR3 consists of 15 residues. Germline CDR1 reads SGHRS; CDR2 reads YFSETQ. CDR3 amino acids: CASSPLQGENTEAFF. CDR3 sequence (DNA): TGCGCCAGCAGCCCCCTCCAAGGGGAGAACACTGAAGCTTTCTTT.

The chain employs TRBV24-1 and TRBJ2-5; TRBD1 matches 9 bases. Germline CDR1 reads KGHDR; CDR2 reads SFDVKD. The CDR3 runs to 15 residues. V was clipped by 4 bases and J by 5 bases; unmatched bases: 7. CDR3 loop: CATSDHGTGRETQYF. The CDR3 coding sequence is TGTGCCACCAGTGACCACGGGACAGGGCGTGAGACCCAGTACTTC.

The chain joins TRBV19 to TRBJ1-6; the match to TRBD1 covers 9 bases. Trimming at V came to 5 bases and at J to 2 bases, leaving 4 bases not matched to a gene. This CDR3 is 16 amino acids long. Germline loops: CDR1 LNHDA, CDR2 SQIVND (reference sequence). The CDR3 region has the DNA TGTGCCAGTAGTCCACGGACAGGGGCCTATAATTCACCCCTCCACTTT. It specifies CASSPRTGAYNSPLHF.

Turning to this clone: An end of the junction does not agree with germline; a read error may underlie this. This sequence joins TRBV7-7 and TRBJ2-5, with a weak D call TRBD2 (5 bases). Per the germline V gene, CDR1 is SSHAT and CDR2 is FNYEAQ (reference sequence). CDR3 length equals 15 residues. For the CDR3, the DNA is TGTGCTAGCAGCCAAGGCGTAGGGAGTCAAGAGACCCAGTACTTC. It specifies CASSQGVGSQETQYF.

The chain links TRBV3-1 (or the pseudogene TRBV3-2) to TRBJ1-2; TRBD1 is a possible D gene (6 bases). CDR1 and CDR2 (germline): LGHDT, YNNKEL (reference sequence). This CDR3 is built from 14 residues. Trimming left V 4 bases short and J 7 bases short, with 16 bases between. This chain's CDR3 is CASSPGDGRTGYTF. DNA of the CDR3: TGTGCCAGCAGCCCAGGGGACGGAAGAACTGGCTACACCTTC.

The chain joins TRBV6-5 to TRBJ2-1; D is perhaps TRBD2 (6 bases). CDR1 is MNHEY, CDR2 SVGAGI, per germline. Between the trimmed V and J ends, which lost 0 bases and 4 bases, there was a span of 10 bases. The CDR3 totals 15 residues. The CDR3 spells CASSYSPSAYNEQFF. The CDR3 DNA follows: TGTGCCAGCAGTTACTCGCCTAGCGCGTACAATGAGCAGTTCTTC.

CDR3 bases: TGTGCCAGTAGTATTCCGGGGGGGATTACCGGGGAGCTGTTTTTT. Its translation is CASSIPGGITGELFF. The genes are TRBV19 and TRBJ2-2; 8 nucleotides align to TRBD2. Germline loops: CDR1 LNHDA, CDR2 SQIVND (reference sequence). The CDR3 consists of 15 residues. V shed 3 bases and J 5 bases; nucleotides not matched to a gene: 5. Looking up the rest from reference TRBV19 and TRBJ2-2 gives the full variable domain: DGGITQSPKYLFRKEGQNVTLSCEQNLNHDAMYWYRQDPGQGLRLIYYSQIVNDFQKGDIAEGYSVSREKKESFPLTVTSAQKNPTAFYLCASSIPGGITGELFFGEGSRLTVL.

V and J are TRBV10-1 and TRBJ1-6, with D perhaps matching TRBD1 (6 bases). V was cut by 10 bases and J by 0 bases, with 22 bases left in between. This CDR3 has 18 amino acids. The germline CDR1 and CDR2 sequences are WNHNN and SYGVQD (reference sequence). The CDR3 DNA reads TGCGCCACCGGACCGGGACACCGTCTAAGCTCCTATAATTCACCCCTCCACTTT. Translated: CATGPGHRLSSYNSPLHF.

CDR3 sequence (DNA): TGTGCCATCAGTGAGGTAGCGGGGCAAGAGACCCAGTACTTC. Its translation: CAISEVAGQETQYF. This chain joins TRBV10-3 and TRBJ2-5; TRBD2 matches at 8 bases. Unmatched junction bases numbered 1, after V lost 2 bases and J lost 2 bases. The CDR3 runs to 14 residues. In germline, CDR1 is ENHRY, CDR2 SYGVKD.

CDR3 residues: CASSLSPGQAYGYTF. The CDR3, as DNA: TGTGCCAGCAGCCTTAGCCCGGGACAGGCATATGGCTACACCTTC. The chain uses TRBV6-2 or TRBV6-3 and TRBJ1-2; 8 positions match TRBD1. CDR3 length equals 15 residues. J gave up 5 bases and V 6 bases, and 11 bases lay outside the gene matches. From germline, CDR1 is MNHEY and CDR2 SVGEGT.

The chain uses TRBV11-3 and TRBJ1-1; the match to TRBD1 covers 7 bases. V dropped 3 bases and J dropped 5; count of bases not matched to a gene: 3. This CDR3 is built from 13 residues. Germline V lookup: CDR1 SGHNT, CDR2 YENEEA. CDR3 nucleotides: TGTGCCAGCAGCTTCGGGACAGCTACTGAAGCTTTCTTT. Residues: CASSFGTATEAFF.

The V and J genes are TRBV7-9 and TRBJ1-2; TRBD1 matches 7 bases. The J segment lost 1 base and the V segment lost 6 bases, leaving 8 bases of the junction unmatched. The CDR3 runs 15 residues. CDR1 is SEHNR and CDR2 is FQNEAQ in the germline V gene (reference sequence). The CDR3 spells CASRRTGVYNYGYTF. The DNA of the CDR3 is TGTGCCAGCAGAAGAACAGGGGTGTATAACTATGGCTACACCTTC.

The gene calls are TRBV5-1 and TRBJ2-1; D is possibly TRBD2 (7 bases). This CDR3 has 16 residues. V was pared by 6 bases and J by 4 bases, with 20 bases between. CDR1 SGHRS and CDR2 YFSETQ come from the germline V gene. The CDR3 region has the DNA TGCGCCAGCAACCCGGAGGGGGGGCCGGGGTACAATGAGCAGTTCTTC. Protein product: CASNPEGGPGYNEQFF.

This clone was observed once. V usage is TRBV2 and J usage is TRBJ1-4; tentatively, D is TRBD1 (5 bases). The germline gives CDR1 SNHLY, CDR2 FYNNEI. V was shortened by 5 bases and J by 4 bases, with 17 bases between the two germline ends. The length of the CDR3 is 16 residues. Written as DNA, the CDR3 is TGTGCCAGCAGTAGAGGAGGGGTGCCCAGTAATGAAAAACTGTTTTTT. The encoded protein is CASSRGGVPSNEKLFF.

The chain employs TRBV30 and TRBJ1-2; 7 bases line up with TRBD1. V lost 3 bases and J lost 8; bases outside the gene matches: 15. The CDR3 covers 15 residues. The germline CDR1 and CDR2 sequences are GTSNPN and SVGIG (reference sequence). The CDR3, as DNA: TGTGCCTGGAGATTGAAGGGGGCAGGTATGGGAGGCTACACCTTC. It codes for CAWRLKGAGMGGYTF.

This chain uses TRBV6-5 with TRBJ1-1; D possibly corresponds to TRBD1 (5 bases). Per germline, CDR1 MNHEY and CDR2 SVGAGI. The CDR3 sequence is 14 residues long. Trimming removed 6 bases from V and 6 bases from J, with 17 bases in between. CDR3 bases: TGTGCCAGCAGCGACCCCTTACGGGGGGCTGAAGCTTTCTTT. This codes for CASSDPLRGAEAFF.

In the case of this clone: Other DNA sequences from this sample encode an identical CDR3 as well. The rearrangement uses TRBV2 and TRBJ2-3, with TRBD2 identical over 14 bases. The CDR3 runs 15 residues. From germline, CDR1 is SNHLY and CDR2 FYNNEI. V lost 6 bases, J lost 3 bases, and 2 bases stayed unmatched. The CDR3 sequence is CASSGTSGGTDTQYF. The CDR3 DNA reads TGTGCCAGCAGCGGGACTAGCGGGGGTACAGATACGCAGTATTTT.